A single T cell receptor (beta chain) is shown here with its context. V lost 8 bases, J lost 4 bases, and 12 bases stayed unmatched. The CDR3 extends over 18 amino acids. TCRdb independently ran MiXCR on the RT-PCR reads; one entry per CDR3 protein. Among about a million distinct CDR3 sequences listed, around 17% were seen once. This entry comes from a study of patients and donors after allogeneic stem cell transplantation. This chain joins TRBV12-3 or TRBV12-4 and TRBJ2-2, with TRBD2 identical over 14 bases. The origin of this receptor is a human donor who was either an allogeneic HSCT recipient or a stem cell or donor lymphocyte infusion donor (not recorded which). It is not recorded whose cells these are; they may come from a transplant donor. Sequenced material: blood, either unsorted or a sorted T cell fraction (not recorded which). The CDR3 loop is CASLRGLAGGLITGELFF. The CDR3 region has the DNA TGTGCCAGCCTTCGAGGACTAGCGGGAGGACTAATCACCGGGGAGCTGTTTTTT.